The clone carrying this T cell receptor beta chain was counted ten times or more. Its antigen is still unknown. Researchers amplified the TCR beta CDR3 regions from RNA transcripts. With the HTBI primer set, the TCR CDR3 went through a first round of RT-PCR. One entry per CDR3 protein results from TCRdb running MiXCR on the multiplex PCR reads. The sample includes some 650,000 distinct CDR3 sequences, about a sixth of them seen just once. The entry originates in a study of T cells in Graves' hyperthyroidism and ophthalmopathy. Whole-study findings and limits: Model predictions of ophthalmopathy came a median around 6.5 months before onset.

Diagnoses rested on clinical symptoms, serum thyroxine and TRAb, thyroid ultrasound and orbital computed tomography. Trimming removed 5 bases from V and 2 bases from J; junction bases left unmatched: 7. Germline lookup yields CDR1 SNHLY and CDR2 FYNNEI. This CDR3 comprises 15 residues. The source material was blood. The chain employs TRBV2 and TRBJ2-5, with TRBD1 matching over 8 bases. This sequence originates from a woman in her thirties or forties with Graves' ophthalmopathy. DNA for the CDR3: TGTGCCAGCAGTCGAAGGGACAGGAGTCAAGAGACCCAGTACTTC. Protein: CASSRRDRSQETQYF.